Here is one T cell receptor beta chain with its context. This CDR3 is built from 10 residues. From germline, CDR1 is DFQATT and CDR2 SNEGSKA (reference sequence). V lost 2 bases, J lost 7 bases, and 3 bases lay in between. TCRdb reprocessed the RT-PCR reads via MiXCR and lists one record per CDR3 protein. The data show 700,000 to 900,000 distinct CDR3 sequences, with roughly 20% seen just once and roughly 10% held by the top ten. The data are from a study of response to subunit inactivated influenza vaccine. This sequence was found in a man in his fifties who received an inactivated influenza vaccine. V and J are TRBV20-1 and TRBJ2-1; D uncertain. The sample consisted of PBMCs from blood, taken approximately 5 days after vaccination. CDR3 DNA: TGCAGTGCTAGATTAAATGAGCAGTTCTTC. Translated: CSARLNEQFF.